The 17 T cell receptor beta chains given below trace back to one sample, sequenced in a study of cytomegalovirus exposure and HLA in healthy donors. The PCR was carried out with 60 Vbeta primers and 13 Jbeta primers. Sequencing used immunoSEQ multiplex PCR; TCRdb keeps in-frame clones, though not all of them. The sample lists about 110,000 clones, roughly 63% occurring once. The sequenced sample consisted of PBMCs. The receptors derive from a woman in her 70s in good health and CMV-seropositive.

J is TRBJ1-2 and V is TRBV29-1, with a weak D call TRBD1 (5 bases). Germline CDR1 SQVTM, CDR2 ANQGSEA. Deletions cut 6 bases from V and 3 bases from J, with 20 bases between. CDR3 length: 15 amino acids. CDR3 sequence (DNA): TGCAGCGTCGATAGGGCCACGTGGGGCGACTATGGCTACACCTTC. Amino acid sequence: CSVDRATWGDYGYTF. Full variable domain (outside the CDR3, taken from reference TRBV29-1 and TRBJ1-2): SAVISQKPSRDICQRGTSLTIQCQVDSQVTMMFWYRQQPGQSLTLIATANQGSEATYESGFVIDKFPISRPNLTFSTLTVSNMSPEDSSIYLCSVDRATWGDYGYTFGSGTRLTVV.

This clone was counted only a few times. The chain uses TRBV6-1 and TRBJ2-5; the match to TRBD2 covers 10 bases. The CDR3 spans 18 residues. V lost 1 base, J lost 4 bases, and 12 bases stayed unmatched. The germline gives CDR1 MNHNS, CDR2 SASEGT. CDR3 DNA sequence: TGTGCCAGCAGTGAAGAAGGGATAGCGGGGGGCCTTCGAGAGACCCAGTACTTC. Its protein is CASSEEGIAGGLRETQYF.

The chain has TRBV6-1 and TRBJ2-5; TRBD1 agrees at 12 bases. J was trimmed by 5 bases and V by 7 bases; bases with no gene match: 8. Germline V lookup: CDR1 MNHNS, CDR2 SASEGT. The CDR3 is 15 residues long. CDR3 protein: CASMGQGAGEETQYF. CDR3 bases: TGTGCCAGCATGGGACAGGGGGCGGGTGAGGAGACCCAGTACTTC.

V and J are TRBV30 and TRBJ2-2; TRBD2 is a possible D gene (5 bases). CDR3 length: 15 residues. Germline CDR1 GTSNPN, CDR2 SVGIG (reference sequence). Trimming pared 2 bases from V and 6 bases from J, leaving 16 bases between. CDR3 nucleotide sequence: TGTGCCTGGAGTAGATTTAGGGCCGGGGCCGGGGAGCTGTTTTTT. Protein: CAWSRFRAGAGELFF.

The V and J genes are TRBV2 and TRBJ1-2, with a weak D call TRBD1 (6 bases). From germline, CDR1 is SNHLY and CDR2 FYNNEI. This CDR3 region has 12 residues. Trimming took 3 bases from V and 7 from J, leaving 9 bases between them. The CDR3 loop reads CASSEGAPGYTF. The CDR3, as DNA: TGTGCCAGCAGTGAGGGGGCCCCTGGCTACACCTTC.

The chain recombines TRBV5-1 with TRBJ2-1, with TRBD2 as a possible D gene (7 bases). Trimming took 0 bases from V and 4 from J, leaving 11 bases between them. This CDR3 contains 15 residues. From germline, CDR1 is SGHRS and CDR2 YFSETQ. The CDR3 DNA reads as TGCGCCAGCAGCTTGGGAGGGGGGGTTTACAATGAGCAGTTCTTC. Protein product: CASSLGGGVYNEQFF.

Turning to this clone: Other DNA sequences in this sample translate to the same CDR3. V and J are TRBV6-6 and TRBJ1-2; 7 positions agree with TRBD1. This CDR3 has 15 amino acids. Germline assignment: CDR1 MNHNY and CDR2 SVGAGI (reference sequence). V lost 0 bases, J lost 0 bases, and 1 base stayed unmatched. The CDR3 region has the DNA TGTGCCAGCAGTTACTCCCAGGGGGCTAACTATGGCTACACCTTC. This gives the protein CASSYSQGANYGYTF.

This rearrangement joins TRBV5-3 to TRBJ2-3; D may be TRBD1 (6 bases). TRBV5-3 is an ORF; its function is uncertain. The CDR3 covers 15 residues. Trimming removed 4 bases from V and 2 bases from J, with 14 bases in between. The CDR3 coding sequence is TGTGCCAGAAGCCCGAACGACAGGACCACAGATACGCAGTATTTT. Translated: CARSPNDRTTDTQYF.

This chain links TRBV7-2 with TRBJ2-3, with 8 bases matching TRBD2. Per germline, CDR1 SGHTA and CDR2 FQGNSA. The CDR3 consists of 15 residues. V was pared by 5 bases and J by 2 bases, with 6 bases of the junction left unmatched. CDR3 DNA: TGTGCCAGCAGCCCTGTTAGCGGGGCCACAGATACGCAGTATTTT. Translation gives CASSPVSGATDTQYF.

This chain joins TRBV15 and TRBJ1-3; tentatively, D is TRBD1 (5 bases). V lost 4 bases and J 0 bases, leaving 16 bases between the germline ends. Germline-derived CDR1 and CDR2 are LNHNV and YYDKDF (reference sequence). CDR3 length: 17 amino acids. CDR3 region: CATSTDLTGPSGNTIYF. The CDR3 nucleotides read TGTGCCACCAGCACGGACCTTACAGGCCCCTCTGGAAACACCATATATTTT.

This chain joins TRBV18 and TRBJ2-5; 8 nucleotides match TRBD2. Per germline, CDR1 KGHSH and CDR2 LQKENI. The length of the CDR3 is 14 residues. V trimming: 8 bases; J trimming: 5 bases; junction bases outside the gene matches: 10. The CDR3 here is CASQLAGPGETQYF. CDR3 DNA: TGTGCCAGCCAATTAGCGGGACCGGGTGAGACCCAGTACTTC.

The genes are TRBV7-9 and TRBJ1-4, with D maybe TRBD1 (5 bases). Between the trimmed V and J ends, which lost 4 bases and 0 bases, there was a span of 9 bases. Germline-derived CDR1 and CDR2 are SEHNR and FQNEAQ (reference sequence). This CDR3 is 15 amino acids long. CDR3 residues: CASSSTTATNEKLFF. The CDR3 coding sequence is TGTGCCAGCAGCTCCACGACAGCAACTAATGAAAAACTGTTTTTT.

This rearrangement joins TRBV27 to TRBJ1-2, with 7 bases lining up with TRBD1. The J segment lost 4 bases and the V segment lost 5 bases, leaving 10 bases of the junction unmatched. Germline CDR1 and CDR2: MNHEY and SMNVEV (reference sequence). The CDR3 is 15 amino acids. The CDR3: CASSPRDRPTYGYTF. The DNA of the CDR3 is TGTGCCAGCAGTCCTCGGGACAGACCGACCTATGGCTACACCTTC.

In the case of this clone: This sample includes further DNA sequences coding for the same CDR3. The chain is built from TRBV29-1 and TRBJ2-1, with D possibly TRBD2 on 5 matching bases. Germline lookup yields CDR1 SQVTM and CDR2 ANQGSEA. The CDR3 is 15 residues long. Trimming stripped 0 bases from V and 1 base from J, with 10 bases between. CDR3 residues: CSVEEEGASYNEQFF. The DNA for the CDR3 is TGCAGCGTTGAAGAAGAGGGCGCTTCCTACAATGAGCAGTTCTTC.

J is TRBJ1-5 and V is TRBV6-5; possibly TRBD1 for D (6 bases). This CDR3 has 15 amino acids. V lost 4 bases and J lost 6, with 16 bases in between. CDR1 is MNHEY, CDR2 SVGAGI, per germline. The CDR3 nucleotides read TGTGCCAGCAGTTCGTGGCCAGGGGTTAGTCAGCCCCAGCATTTT. Its translation is CASSSWPGVSQPQHF.

The chain couples TRBV6-5 to TRBJ2-1, with TRBD1 as a possible D gene (8 bases). Between the trimmed V and J ends, which lost 6 bases and 8 bases, there was a span of 17 bases. This CDR3 is 14 amino acids long. CDR1 and CDR2 (germline): MNHEY, SVGAGI. The CDR3 DNA follows: TGTGCCAGCAGCCACCGACAGGGGAGGGATGAGCAGTTCTTC. Protein sequence: CASSHRQGRDEQFF.

This clone showed up just a few times. J is TRBJ1-4 and V is TRBV15; maybe TRBD1 (6 bases). Trimming left V 3 bases short and J 3 bases short, with 11 bases between. Germline V gives CDR1 LNHNV, CDR2 YYDKDF (reference sequence). CDR3 length equals 15 residues. The DNA of the CDR3 is TGTGCCACCAGCAGCGTAGGGGGTGCTAATGAAAAACTGTTTTTT. Its protein is CATSSVGGANEKLFF.